Described below is a single T cell receptor (beta chain) sequence and its context. This entry comes from a study of blood T cell repertoires in COVID-19. TCRdb's copy holds only in-frame clones and misses some; the assay was immunoSEQ multiplex PCR. The table has 270,000 or so clones, approximately 86% seen once; the top ten hold approximately 2.4%. This CDR3 has 15 residues. In germline, CDR1 is SGHTA, CDR2 FQGNSA. Trimming removed 4 bases at V and 8 bases at J, with 18 bases between. Recruitment covered about two dozen US areas and drew participants whose ages spanned roughly 18 to 100 years. Specimen: PBMCs or T cells enriched from blood (not recorded which). The gene calls are TRBV7-2 and TRBJ1-5; D is uncertain. The sequence came from a woman in her late teens or twenties who had recovered from COVID-19. CDR3: CASSSEGLSGEPQHF. The CDR3 DNA is TGTGCCAGCAGCTCGGAAGGACTCTCGGGAGAGCCCCAGCATTTT.